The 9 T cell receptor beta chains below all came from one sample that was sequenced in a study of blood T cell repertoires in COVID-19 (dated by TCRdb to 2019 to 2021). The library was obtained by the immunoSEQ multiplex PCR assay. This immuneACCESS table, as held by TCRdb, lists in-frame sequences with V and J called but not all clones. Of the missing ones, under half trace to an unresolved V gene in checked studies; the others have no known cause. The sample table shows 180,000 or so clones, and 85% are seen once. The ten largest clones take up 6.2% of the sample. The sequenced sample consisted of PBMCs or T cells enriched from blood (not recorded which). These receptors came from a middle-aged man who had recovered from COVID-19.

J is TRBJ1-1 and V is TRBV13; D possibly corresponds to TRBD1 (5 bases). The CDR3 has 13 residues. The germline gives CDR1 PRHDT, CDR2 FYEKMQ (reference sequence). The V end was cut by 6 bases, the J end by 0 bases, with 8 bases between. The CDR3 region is CASSSGLNTEAFF. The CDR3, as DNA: TGTGCCAGCAGTTCAGGGCTGAACACTGAAGCTTTCTTT.

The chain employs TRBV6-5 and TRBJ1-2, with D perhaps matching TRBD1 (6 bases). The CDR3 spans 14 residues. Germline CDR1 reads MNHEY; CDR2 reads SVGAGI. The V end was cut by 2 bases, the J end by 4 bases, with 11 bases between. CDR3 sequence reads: CASSYDGQPYGYTF. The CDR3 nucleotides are TGTGCCAGCAGTTACGATGGACAGCCCTATGGCTACACCTTC.

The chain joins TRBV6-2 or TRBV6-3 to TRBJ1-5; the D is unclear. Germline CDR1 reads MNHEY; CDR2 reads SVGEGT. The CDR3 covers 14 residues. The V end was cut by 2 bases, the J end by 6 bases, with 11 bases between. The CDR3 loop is CASSYLSGGQPQHF. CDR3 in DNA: TGTGCCAGCAGTTACCTCTCGGGAGGTCAGCCCCAGCATTTT.

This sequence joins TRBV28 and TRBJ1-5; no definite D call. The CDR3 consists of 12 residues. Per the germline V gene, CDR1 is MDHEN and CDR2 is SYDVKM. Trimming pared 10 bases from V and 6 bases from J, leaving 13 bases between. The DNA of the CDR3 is TGTGCCACCTCACTAGGGAGTCAGCCCCAGCATTTT. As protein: CATSLGSQPQHF.

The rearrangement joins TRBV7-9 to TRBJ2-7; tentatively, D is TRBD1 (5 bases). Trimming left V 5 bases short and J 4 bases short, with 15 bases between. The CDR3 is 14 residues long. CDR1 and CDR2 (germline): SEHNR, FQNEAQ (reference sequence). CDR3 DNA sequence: TGTGCCAGCAGCAGAAGCAGGGATCAGTACGAGCAGTACTTC. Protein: CASSRSRDQYEQYF.

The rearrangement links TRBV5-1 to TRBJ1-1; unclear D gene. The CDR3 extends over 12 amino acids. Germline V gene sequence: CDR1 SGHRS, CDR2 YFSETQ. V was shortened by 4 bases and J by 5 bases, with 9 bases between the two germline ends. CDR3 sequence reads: CASSESSTEAFF. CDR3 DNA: TGCGCCAGCAGCGAGTCTAGTACTGAAGCTTTCTTT.

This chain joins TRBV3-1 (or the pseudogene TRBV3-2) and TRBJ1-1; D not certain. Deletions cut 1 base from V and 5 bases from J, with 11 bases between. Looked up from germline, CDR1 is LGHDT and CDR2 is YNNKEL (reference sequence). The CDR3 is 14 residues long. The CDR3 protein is CASSQVSIATEAFF. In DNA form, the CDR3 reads TGTGCCAGCAGCCAAGTGTCCATAGCGACTGAAGCTTTCTTT.

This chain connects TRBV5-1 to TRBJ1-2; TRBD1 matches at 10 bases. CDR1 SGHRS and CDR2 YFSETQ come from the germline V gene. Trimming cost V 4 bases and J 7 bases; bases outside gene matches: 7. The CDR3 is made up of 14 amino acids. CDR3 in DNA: TGCGCCAGCAGCCCCGGGACAGGGGAGGGTGGCTACACCTTC. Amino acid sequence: CASSPGTGEGGYTF.

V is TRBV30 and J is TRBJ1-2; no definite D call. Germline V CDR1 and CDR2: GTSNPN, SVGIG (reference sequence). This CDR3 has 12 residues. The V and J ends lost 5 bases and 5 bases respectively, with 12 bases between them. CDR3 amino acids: CAWAREEYGYTF. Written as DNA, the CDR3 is TGTGCCTGGGCCCGCGAGGAGTATGGCTACACCTTC.